Included here is one T cell receptor beta chain sequence, with context. The data originate from a study of T cells in Graves' hyperthyroidism and ophthalmopathy. The investigators amplified TCR beta CDR3 regions from RNA transcripts. The TCR CDR3 first-round RT-PCR relied on the HTBI primer set. One entry per CDR3 protein results from TCRdb running MiXCR on the multiplex PCR reads. Of approximately 360,000 distinct CDR3 sequences listed, 20% to 25% are singletons. CDR3 length: 15 amino acids. Germline V gene sequence: CDR1 LGHDT, CDR2 YNNKEL (reference sequence). V lost 0 bases to trimming and J lost 5 bases; unmatched junction nucleotides: 4.

The TCR originated in a man aged 45-65 years with Graves' hyperthyroidism. The sequenced material came from blood. The J gene is TRBJ2-5, the V gene TRBV3-1; 9 bases align to TRBD2. CDR3 protein: CASSQDLAGVETQYF. CDR3 sequence (DNA): TGTGCCAGCAGCCAAGATTTAGCGGGAGTTGAGACCCAGTACTTC.